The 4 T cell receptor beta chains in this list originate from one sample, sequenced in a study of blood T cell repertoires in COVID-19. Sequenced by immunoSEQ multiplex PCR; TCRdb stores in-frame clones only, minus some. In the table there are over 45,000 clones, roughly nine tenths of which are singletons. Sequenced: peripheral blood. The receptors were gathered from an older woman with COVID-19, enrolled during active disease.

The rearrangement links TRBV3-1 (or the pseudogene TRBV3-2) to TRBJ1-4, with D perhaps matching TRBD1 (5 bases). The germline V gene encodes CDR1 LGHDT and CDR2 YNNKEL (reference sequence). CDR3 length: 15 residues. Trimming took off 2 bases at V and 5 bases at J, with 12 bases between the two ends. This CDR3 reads CASSQLRGLNEKLFF. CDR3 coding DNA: TGTGCCAGCAGCCAACTCCGGGGGTTAAATGAAAAACTGTTTTTT.

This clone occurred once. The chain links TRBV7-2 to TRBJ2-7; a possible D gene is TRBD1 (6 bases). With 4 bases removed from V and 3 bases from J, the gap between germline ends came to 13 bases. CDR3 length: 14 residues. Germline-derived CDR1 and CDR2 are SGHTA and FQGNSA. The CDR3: CASSSYRDDYEQYF. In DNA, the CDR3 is TGTGCCAGCAGCTCGTACAGGGATGACTACGAGCAGTACTTC.

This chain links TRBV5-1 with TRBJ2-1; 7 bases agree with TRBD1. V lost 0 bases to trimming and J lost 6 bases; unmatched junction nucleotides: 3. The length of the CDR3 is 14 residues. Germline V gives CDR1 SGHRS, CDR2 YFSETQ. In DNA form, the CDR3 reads TGCGCCAGCAGCTTGGGACAGGGTGTCAATGAGCAGTTCTTC. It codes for CASSLGQGVNEQFF.

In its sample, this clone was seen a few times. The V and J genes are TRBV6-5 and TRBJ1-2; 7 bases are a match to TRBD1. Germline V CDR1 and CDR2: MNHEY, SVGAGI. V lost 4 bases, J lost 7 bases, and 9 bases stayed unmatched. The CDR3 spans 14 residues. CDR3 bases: TGTGCCAGCAGTTTCAACAGGGGAAACAGTGGCTACACCTTC. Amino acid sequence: CASSFNRGNSGYTF.